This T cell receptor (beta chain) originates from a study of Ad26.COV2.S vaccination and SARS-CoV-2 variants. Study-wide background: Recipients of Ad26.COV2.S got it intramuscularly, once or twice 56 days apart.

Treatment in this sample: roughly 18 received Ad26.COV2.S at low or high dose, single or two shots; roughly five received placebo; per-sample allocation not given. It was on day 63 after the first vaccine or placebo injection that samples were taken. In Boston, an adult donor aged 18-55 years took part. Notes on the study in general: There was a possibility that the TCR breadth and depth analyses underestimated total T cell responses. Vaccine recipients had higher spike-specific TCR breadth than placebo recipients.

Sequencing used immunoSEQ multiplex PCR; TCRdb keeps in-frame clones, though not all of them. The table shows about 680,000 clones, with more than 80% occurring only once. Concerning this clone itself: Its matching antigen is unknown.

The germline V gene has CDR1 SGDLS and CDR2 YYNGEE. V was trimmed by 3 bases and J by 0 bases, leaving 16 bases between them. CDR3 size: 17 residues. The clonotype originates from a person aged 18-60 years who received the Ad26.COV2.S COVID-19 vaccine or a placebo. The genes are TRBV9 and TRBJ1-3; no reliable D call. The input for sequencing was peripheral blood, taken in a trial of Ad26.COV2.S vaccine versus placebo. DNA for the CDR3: TGTGCCAGCAGCGCTGGAAATCGGTCCCCCTCTGGAAACACCATATATTTT. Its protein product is CASSAGNRSPSGNTIYF. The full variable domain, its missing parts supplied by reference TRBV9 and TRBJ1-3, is DSGVTQTPKHLITATGQRVTLRCSPRSGDLSVYWYQQSLDQGLQFLIQYYNGEERAKGNILERFSAQQFPDLHSELNLSSLELGDSALYFCASSAGNRSPSGNTIYFGEGSWLTVV.